The rows below give T cell receptor beta chains drawn from one sample of a study of blood T cell repertoires in COVID-19. The data were produced by immunoSEQ multiplex PCR, yet TCRdb's version contains in-frame clones alone and is incomplete. The data hold some 130,000 clones, with 84% observed a single time. The specimen sequenced was peripheral blood. The source of these receptors is a human donor in a cohort sampled during active COVID-19. Each CDR3 is given with its conserved first and last residue. D genes are given only for firm matches. Clone sizes are given selectively: once, few, many, or a class where the clone is expanded.

DNA,CDR3,size,J,D,V
TGTGCCAGCAGCTCCGGGAGGGCCAATGAGCAGTTCTTC,CASSSGRANEQFF,-,TRBJ2-1,TRBD2,TRBV6-2/TRBV6-3
TGTGCCAGCAGCTTAGCGCAGGGTCTATACACCATATATTTT,CASSLAQGLYTIYF,-,TRBJ1-3,-,TRBV7-9
TGTGCCAGTAGTATAGCCCCAGGGGGCCGGGGATATGGCTACACCTTC,CASSIAPGGRGYGYTF,-,TRBJ1-2,TRBD1,TRBV19
TGTGCCAGCAGCTTTTCGACCGGGGAGCTGTTTTTT,CASSFSTGELFF,-,TRBJ2-2,-,TRBV9
TGTGCCAGTAGTTGGGGGGGGCCTGGCACCGGGGAGCTGTTTTTT,CASSWGGPGTGELFF,-,TRBJ2-2,-,TRBV19
TGTGCCAGCAGCTGGGACAGTCCGAACACCGGGGAGCTGTTTTTT,CASSWDSPNTGELFF,-,TRBJ2-2,TRBD1,TRBV6-5
TGTGCCAGCAGCGCCGGGACAGGGTGGAACAATGAGCAGTTCTTC,CASSAGTGWNNEQFF,-,TRBJ2-1,TRBD1,TRBV7-9
TGTGCCAGCAGTTACGACGGACAGATGGATCAGCCCCAGCATTTT,CASSYDGQMDQPQHF,-,TRBJ1-5,-,TRBV6-2/TRBV6-3
TGCAGTGCTGCAGACACCAACGAGCAGTACTTC,CSAADTNEQYF,once,TRBJ2-7,-,TRBV20-1
TGCGCCAGCACGAGCGAGAGCTCCTATAATTCACCCCTCCACTTT,CASTSESSYNSPLHF,-,TRBJ1-6,-,TRBV5-1
TGTGCCAGCAGTTACTCGAAAGGAGTATATGGCTACACCTTC,CASSYSKGVYGYTF,-,TRBJ1-2,-,TRBV6-6
TGTGCCAGCAGCAAAACCGCTAGGGAAGGAGGCTATGGCTACACCTTC,CASSKTAREGGYGYTF,few,TRBJ1-2,-,TRBV11-3
TGTGCCAGCAGCCACACCGGGGGCACTGAAGCTTTCTTT,CASSHTGGTEAFF,-,TRBJ1-1,-,TRBV6-5
TGTGCCAGTAAAGGGGAGGTGAACGAGCAGTACTTC,CASKGEVNEQYF,-,TRBJ2-7,-,TRBV19
TGTGCCAGTAGGCGCCAGTGGACAAGCACAGATACGCAGTATTTT,CASRRQWTSTDTQYF,few,TRBJ2-3,-,TRBV19
TGTGCCTGGAGTGTTGGTCTAGCGGGGTGGGAGACCGGGGAGCTGTTTTTT,CAWSVGLAGWETGELFF,-,TRBJ2-2,TRBD2,TRBV30
TGTGCCAGCTCACCGACTCGGGACAGGGCTGAGCAGTTCTTC,CASSPTRDRAEQFF,-,TRBJ2-1,TRBD1,TRBV18
TGTGCCAGTAGTATCGCAGGATTCAACACCGGGGAGCTGTTTTTT,CASSIAGFNTGELFF,-,TRBJ2-2,-,TRBV19
TGTGCCAGCAGACCTAGGACAGATTATAATTCACCCCTCCACTTT,CASRPRTDYNSPLHF,-,TRBJ1-6,-,TRBV6-5
TGTGCCAGTCAGCAGGGGGCAAACACTGAAGCTTTCTTT,CASQQGANTEAFF,once,TRBJ1-1,TRBD1,TRBV19
TGTGCCAGCAGCCCCGGAAGGGGTCGGGAGCAGTTCTTC,CASSPGRGREQFF,once,TRBJ2-1,-,TRBV5-6
TGTGCCAGCAGCTACCGACCGAGCGGAGAGACCCAGTACTTC,CASSYRPSGETQYF,-,TRBJ2-5,-,TRBV5-6
TGTGCCAGCAGCCCCCGGCGGCTCCGCACAGATACGCAGTATTTT,CASSPRRLRTDTQYF,-,TRBJ2-3,-,TRBV7-9
TGCGCCAGCAGCCCGGGACAGGGGTCCTACGAGCAGTACTTC,CASSPGQGSYEQYF,few,TRBJ2-7,TRBD1,TRBV5-1
TGTGCCAGCAGCTTAATAGCGGGAGTGGACTACAATGAGCAGTTCTTC,CASSLIAGVDYNEQFF,-,TRBJ2-1,TRBD2,TRBV7-3
TGTGCCAGCAGGGATTATGGGACATCCCACGAGCAGTACTTC,CASRDYGTSHEQYF,-,TRBJ2-7,-,TRBV6-5
TGTGCCAGCAGCTTTGGGGGGGCGTGGAACACTGAAGCTTTCTTT,CASSFGGAWNTEAFF,-,TRBJ1-1,-,TRBV7-9
TGTGCCAGCTCTGTAGGACAGCAATATTCACCCCTCCACTTT,CASSVGQQYSPLHF,-,TRBJ1-6,-,TRBV18
TGTGCCAGCAGCCAAGTTTACAGGGGGCTATCTGGGGCCAACGTCCTGACTTTC,CASSQVYRGLSGANVLTF,-,TRBJ2-6,TRBD1,TRBV4-2
TGTGCCAGCAGCTTCGGGACACGCGGTTGGAACACTGAAGCTTTCTTT,CASSFGTRGWNTEAFF,-,TRBJ1-1,-,TRBV11-2
TGTGCCAGCAGTTACTTAGCACAGGGCGAGCAGTACTTC,CASSYLAQGEQYF,-,TRBJ2-7,-,TRBV6-2/TRBV6-3
TGTGCCACCAGTGGACCAGGGTATGGCTACACCTTC,CATSGPGYGYTF,-,TRBJ1-2,-,TRBV24-1
TGCAGTGCTAGTAAAAGGGGATACGAGCAGTACTTC,CSASKRGYEQYF,-,TRBJ2-7,-,TRBV20-1
TGTGCCAGCAGCTGGACAGGTGGAAATGAGCAGTTCTTC,CASSWTGGNEQFF,-,TRBJ2-1,TRBD1,TRBV7-9
TGTGCCAGCAGCCGGACTGGGTCACGAGCTTTCTTT,CASSRTGSRAFF,-,TRBJ1-1,-,TRBV5-8
TGTGCCAGCAGTTGGGACAGGGGGAATGGCTACACCTTC,CASSWDRGNGYTF,-,TRBJ1-2,TRBD1,TRBV6-2/TRBV6-3
TGTGCCTGGAGTGGTAGCGGCGGACCCCGTGAGCAGTTCTTC,CAWSGSGGPREQFF,-,TRBJ2-1,-,TRBV30
TGTGCCAGCTCTCTAACGAGCAATCAGCCCCAGCATTTT,CASSLTSNQPQHF,-,TRBJ1-5,-,TRBV18
TGTGCCAGCTCCCAGGACAGGAAGTATGGCTACACCTTC,CASSQDRKYGYTF,-,TRBJ1-2,TRBD1,TRBV18
TGTGCCACCAGTGACCGGACTAGCGGGGGGACCTACAATGAGCAGTTCTTC,CATSDRTSGGTYNEQFF,-,TRBJ2-1,TRBD2,TRBV24-1
TGCGCCAGCAGCTTGGGGACAGGGGACGGCAAAAACATTCAGTACTTC,CASSLGTGDGKNIQYF,few,TRBJ2-4,TRBD1,TRBV5-1
TGTGCCAGCAGCTTACACCGGGACAGGGTGGAAAACACCATATATTTT,CASSLHRDRVENTIYF,-,TRBJ1-3,TRBD1,TRBV5-6
TGTGCCAGCAGCGCAGATCGGGCGGGGAAGGGTCAGCCCCAGCATTTT,CASSADRAGKGQPQHF,few,TRBJ1-5,-,TRBV5-5
TGTGCCAGCAGCTCGGTTGCGGGCAATCAGCCCCAGCATTTT,CASSSVAGNQPQHF,-,TRBJ1-5,-,TRBV7-2
TGTGCCAGCAGTTACTTTGGTCAGGACTATGGCTACACCTTC,CASSYFGQDYGYTF,once,TRBJ1-2,-,TRBV6-2/TRBV6-3
TGTGCCATCAGTGAGTCATGGGACAGGGCAAACATTCAGTACTTC,CAISESWDRANIQYF,-,TRBJ2-4,TRBD1,TRBV10-3
TGTGCCAGCAGCGGATCAGGACAGGGGAGGGCCCTCTATGGCTACACCTTC,CASSGSGQGRALYGYTF,once,TRBJ1-2,TRBD1,TRBV9
TGTGCCAGCAGCATCCTTAGCGGGGGAACTAATGAGCAGTTCTTC,CASSILSGGTNEQFF,-,TRBJ2-1,TRBD2,TRBV11-3
TGTGCCAGCTCACTTCGGAGGGACAGGGGTTCTGGAAACACCATATATTTT,CASSLRRDRGSGNTIYF,few,TRBJ1-3,TRBD1,TRBV18
TGTGCCACCAGTGATCCTACGAGCGGGAACTCCTACAATGAGCAGTTCTTC,CATSDPTSGNSYNEQFF,-,TRBJ2-1,TRBD2,TRBV24-1
TGCGCCAGCAGCCACGGGACTGGAGACACTGAAGCTTTCTTT,CASSHGTGDTEAFF,-,TRBJ1-1,-,TRBV5-1
TGTGCCAGTAGGGCACAGGGAACTAATGAAAAACTGTTTTTT,CASRAQGTNEKLFF,-,TRBJ1-4,-,TRBV19
TGTGCCAGCACCCCTGACAGGGAGGAAGGTGATGAAAAACTGTTTTTT,CASTPDREEGDEKLFF,once,TRBJ1-4,TRBD1,TRBV7-9
TGTGCCAGCAGCTTAAGCGGGGGGAAGCAGTACTTC,CASSLSGGKQYF,-,TRBJ2-7,TRBD2,TRBV11-2
TGCGCCAGCAGCCTCTTTTCCTCCGGGACAGGCGACAATGAGCAGTTCTTC,CASSLFSSGTGDNEQFF,-,TRBJ2-1,TRBD1,TRBV4-3
TGCGCCAGCAGCTCAGGACAGAATGGCTACACCTTC,CASSSGQNGYTF,-,TRBJ1-2,-,TRBV5-1
TGTGCCAGTAGTAACTTCCCCCCGAACACCGGGGAGCTGTTTTTT,CASSNFPPNTGELFF,few,TRBJ2-2,-,TRBV19
TGTGCCTCCAAACAGGGGGCGAACACTGAAGCTTTCTTT,CASKQGANTEAFF,-,TRBJ1-1,TRBD1,TRBV10-3
TGTGCCAGCAGCAAAGCGGATACTAGCACAGATACGCAGTATTTT,CASSKADTSTDTQYF,-,TRBJ2-3,-,TRBV5-4